The clone carrying this T cell receptor (beta chain) was observed a handful of times. The target antigen is unknown. Profiled with immunoSEQ multiplex PCR; TCRdb holds only in-frame clones, not every one. This sample has 170,000 or so clones, with approximately 84% found just once. The data originate from a study of cytomegalovirus exposure and HLA in healthy donors. Germline V CDR1 and CDR2: SGHTS, YDEGEE. V trimming: 6 bases; J trimming: 3 bases; junction bases outside the gene matches: 9. The CDR3 is 14 amino acids. The donors were members of the validation cohort, which comprised more than 90 subjects and was separate from the first cohort of about 700 subjects. Study-level points and caveats: The study flagged about 160 TCR beta chains as cytomegalovirus-associated.

This chain joins TRBV5-8 and TRBJ2-7; 7 bases map to TRBD1. Specimen: PBMCs. This receptor was taken from a woman aged 18 to 35 in good health and CMV-seropositive. CDR3 residues: CASNFKGTDYEQYF. The DNA of the CDR3 is TGTGCCAGCAACTTCAAGGGGACAGACTACGAGCAGTACTTC.